Below are 10 T cell receptor beta chains sequenced from a single sample in a study of T cell responses to AZD1222 COVID-19 vaccine. Sequenced by immunoSEQ multiplex PCR; TCRdb stores in-frame clones only, minus some. The sample contains roughly 150,000 clones, roughly 90% of which appear only once. The material sequenced was peripheral blood, taken on day 0 of AZD1222 vaccination. These TCRs come from an adult in good health.

The chain is built from TRBV18 and TRBJ2-7; D might be TRBD1 (7 bases). CDR3 size: 13 residues. Per germline, CDR1 KGHSH and CDR2 LQKENI. Trimming stripped 10 bases from V and 5 bases from J, with 18 bases between. This CDR3 is CATTSGGSHEQYF. The CDR3 DNA reads as TGTGCCACCACATCAGGGGGGTCCCACGAGCAGTACTTC. Full variable domain (missing parts from reference TRBV18 and TRBJ2-7): NAGVMQNPRHLVRRRGQEARLRCSPMKGHSHVYWYRQLPEEGLKFMVYLQKENIIDESGMPKERFSAEFPKEGPSILRIQQVVRGDSAAYFCATTSGGSHEQYFGPGTRLTVT.

This chain connects TRBV4-2 to TRBJ2-1, with no clear D. This CDR3 is built from 13 residues. Germline assignment: CDR1 LGHNA and CDR2 YNFKEQ. Trimming left V 1 base short and J 8 bases short, with 9 bases between. CDR3 protein: CASSQGPLDEQFF. Here the CDR3 DNA reads TGTGCCAGCAGCCAAGGCCCGCTCGATGAGCAGTTCTTC.

The V call is TRBV28, the J call TRBJ1-5; D remains ambiguous. This CDR3 comprises 16 residues. Trimming shortened V by 1 base and J by 3 bases, and 13 bases separated the two germline ends. Germline values: CDR1 MDHEN, CDR2 SYDVKM. CDR3 DNA sequence: TGTGCCAGCAGTTTATTAAGTACAGACCACAATCAGCCCCAGCATTTT. This encodes CASSLLSTDHNQPQHF.

The chain has TRBV5-1 and TRBJ1-1, with D possibly matching TRBD1 (6 bases). In germline, CDR1 is SGHRS, CDR2 YFSETQ. The CDR3 sequence is 14 residues long. The V end was cut by 6 bases, the J end by 1 base, with 13 bases between. The chain's CDR3 is CASNVGGRNTEAFF. The CDR3 bases are TGCGCCAGCAATGTGGGGGGCAGGAACACTGAAGCTTTCTTT.

V usage is TRBV28 and J usage is TRBJ2-7; possible D gene TRBD1, 5 bases. The V gene's germline CDR1 is MDHEN and CDR2 SYDVKM. Trimming stripped 6 bases from V and 6 bases from J, with 21 bases between. The CDR3 runs to 15 residues. The CDR3 here is CASRSGDRAVGEQYF. CDR3 DNA: TGTGCCAGCAGGAGTGGAGACAGAGCCGTGGGCGAGCAGTACTTC.

DNA of the CDR3: TGTGCCAGCAGTTTATTTCCACAGACCGATGGCTACACCTTC. Amino acid sequence: CASSLFPQTDGYTF. The chain recombines TRBV27 with TRBJ1-2; D remains unclear. Trimming took off 1 base at V and 6 bases at J, with 12 bases between the two ends. This CDR3 spans 14 amino acids. Germline lookup yields CDR1 MNHEY and CDR2 SMNVEV (reference sequence).

The V and J genes are TRBV4-1 and TRBJ2-7; D gene uncertain. The CDR3 is 15 residues long. V shed 6 bases and J shed 3 bases, with 18 bases lying between them. Germline V gene data show CDR1 as MGHRA and CDR2 as YSYEKL. The CDR3 spells CASSLTWGNLYEQYF. The CDR3 DNA follows: TGCGCCAGCAGTCTAACGTGGGGAAACCTCTACGAGCAGTACTTC.

The V gene is TRBV6-2 or TRBV6-3, the J gene TRBJ2-1, with 12 bases that match TRBD2. The CDR3 loop spans 15 amino acids. V lost 5 bases and J lost 6; bases outside the gene matches: 5. Germline V CDR1 and CDR2: MNHEY, SVGEGT. The CDR3 region is CASSLAGGPGNEQFF. In DNA, the CDR3 is TGTGCCAGCAGTCTAGCGGGAGGGCCTGGCAATGAGCAGTTCTTC.

CDR3 sequence: CASSQSSDPYEQYF. The CDR3, as DNA: TGCGCCAGCAGTCAATCCTCAGACCCCTACGAGCAGTACTTC. This chain links TRBV23-1 with TRBJ2-7; D not resolved. TRBV23-1 is assigned to the ORF class and has an uncertain function. V was cut by 0 bases and J by 2 bases, with 8 bases left in between. This CDR3 has 14 amino acids.

This sequence joins TRBV19 and TRBJ2-1, with 12 bases that match TRBD2. This CDR3 has 15 amino acids. Germline V lookup: CDR1 LNHDA, CDR2 SQIVND (reference sequence). The V and J ends lost 7 bases and 4 bases, in that order; junction bases with no gene match: 5. CDR3 sequence: CASNLAGGRYNEQFF. CDR3 coding DNA: TGTGCCAGTAATCTAGCGGGAGGGCGATACAATGAGCAGTTCTTC. The full variable domain, in which reference TRBV19 and TRBJ2-1 provide the parts outside the CDR3, is DGGITQSPKYLFRKEGQNVTLSCEQNLNHDAMYWYRQDPGQGLRLIYYSQIVNDFQKGDIAEGYSVSREKKESFPLTVTSAQKNPTAFYLCASNLAGGRYNEQFFGPGTRLTVL.